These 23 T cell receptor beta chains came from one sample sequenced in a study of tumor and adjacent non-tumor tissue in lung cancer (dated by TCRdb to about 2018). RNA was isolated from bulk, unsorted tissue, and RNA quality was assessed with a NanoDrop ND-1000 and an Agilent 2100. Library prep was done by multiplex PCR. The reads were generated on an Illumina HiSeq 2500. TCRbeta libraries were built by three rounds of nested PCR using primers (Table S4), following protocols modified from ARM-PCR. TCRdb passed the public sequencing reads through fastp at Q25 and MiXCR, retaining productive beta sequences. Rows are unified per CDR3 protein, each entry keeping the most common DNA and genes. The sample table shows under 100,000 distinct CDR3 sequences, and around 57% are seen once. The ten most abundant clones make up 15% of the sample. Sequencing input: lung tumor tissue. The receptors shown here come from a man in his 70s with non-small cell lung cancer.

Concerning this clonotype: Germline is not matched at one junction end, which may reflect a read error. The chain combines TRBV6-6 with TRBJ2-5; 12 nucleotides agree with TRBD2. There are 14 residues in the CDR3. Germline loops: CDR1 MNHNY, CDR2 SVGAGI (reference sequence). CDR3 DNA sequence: TGTGCCAGCATCCGGACTAGCGGGATAGAGACCCAATACTTC. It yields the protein CASIRTSGIETQYF.

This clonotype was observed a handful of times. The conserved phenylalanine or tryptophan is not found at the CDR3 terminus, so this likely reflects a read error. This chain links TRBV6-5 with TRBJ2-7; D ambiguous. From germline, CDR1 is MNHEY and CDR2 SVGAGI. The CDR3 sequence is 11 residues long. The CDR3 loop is CTSSYSYEQYI. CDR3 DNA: TGTACCAGCAGTTACTCCTACGAGCAGTACATC.

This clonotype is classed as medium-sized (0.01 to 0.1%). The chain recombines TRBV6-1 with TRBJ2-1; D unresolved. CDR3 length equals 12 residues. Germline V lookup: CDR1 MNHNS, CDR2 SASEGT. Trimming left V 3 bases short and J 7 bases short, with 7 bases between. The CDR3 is CASSEGWNEQFF. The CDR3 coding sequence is TGTGCCAGCAGTGAGGGATGGAATGAGCAGTTCTTC.

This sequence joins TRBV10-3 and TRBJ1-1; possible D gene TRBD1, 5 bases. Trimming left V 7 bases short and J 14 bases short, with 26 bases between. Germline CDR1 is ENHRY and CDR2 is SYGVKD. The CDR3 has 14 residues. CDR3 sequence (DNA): TGTGCCATCAAAGGGGACGGCATGAACACTGTAGCATTCTTT. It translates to CAIKGDGMNTVAFF.

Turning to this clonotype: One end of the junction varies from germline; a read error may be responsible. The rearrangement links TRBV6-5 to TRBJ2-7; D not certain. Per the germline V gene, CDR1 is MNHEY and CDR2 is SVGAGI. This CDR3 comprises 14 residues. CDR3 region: CTNRVGQTPYERYF. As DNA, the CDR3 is TGTACCAACAGAGTCGGGCAGACTCCCTACGAGCGGTACTTC.

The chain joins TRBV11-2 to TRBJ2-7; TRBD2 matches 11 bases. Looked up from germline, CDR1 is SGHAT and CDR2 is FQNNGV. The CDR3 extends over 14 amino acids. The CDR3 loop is CVSSPRTSGYEQYF. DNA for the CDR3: TGTGTCAGTAGCCCGAGGACTAGCGGGTACGAGCAGTACTTC.

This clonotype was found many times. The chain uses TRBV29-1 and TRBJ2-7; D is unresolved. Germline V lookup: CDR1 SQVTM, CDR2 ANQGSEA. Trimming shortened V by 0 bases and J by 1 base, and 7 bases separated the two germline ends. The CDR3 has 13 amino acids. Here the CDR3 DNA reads TGCAGCGTTGAAGATCTTCGATCCTACGAGCAGTACTTC. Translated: CSVEDLRSYEQYF.

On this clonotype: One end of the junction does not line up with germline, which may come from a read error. This CDR3 is CAISLDTSGGKTGELFF. The CDR3 region has the DNA TGTGCCATCAGCTTGGATACTAGCGGGGGAAAGACAGGGGAGCTGTTTTTT. The J gene is TRBJ2-2, the V gene TRBV5-5, with 11 positions matching TRBD2. CDR1 SGHKS and CDR2 YYEKEE come from the germline V gene (reference sequence). The length of the CDR3 is 17 residues.

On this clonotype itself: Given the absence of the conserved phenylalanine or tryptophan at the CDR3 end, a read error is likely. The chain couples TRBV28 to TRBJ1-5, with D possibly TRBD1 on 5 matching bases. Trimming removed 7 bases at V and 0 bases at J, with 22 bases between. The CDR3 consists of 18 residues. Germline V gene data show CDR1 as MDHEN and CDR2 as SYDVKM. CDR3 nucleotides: TGTGCCAGCACGTCGGCGGGTCGGGGGATATATAGCAATCAGCCCCAGCATTAT. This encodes CASTSAGRGIYSNQPQHY.

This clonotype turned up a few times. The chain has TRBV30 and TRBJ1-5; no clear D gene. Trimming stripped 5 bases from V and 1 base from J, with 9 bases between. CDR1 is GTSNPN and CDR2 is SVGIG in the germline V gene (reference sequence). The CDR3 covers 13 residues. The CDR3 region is CAWADTSNQPQHF. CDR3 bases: TGTGCCTGGGCCGACACAAGCAATCAGCCCCAGCATTTT.

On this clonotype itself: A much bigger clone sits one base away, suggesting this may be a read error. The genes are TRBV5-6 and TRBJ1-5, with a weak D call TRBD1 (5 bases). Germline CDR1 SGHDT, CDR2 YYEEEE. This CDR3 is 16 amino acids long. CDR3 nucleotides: TGTGCCAGCAGCTTGTCGGCGGGACTTAGCAATCAGCCCCAGCAATTT. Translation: CASSLSAGLSNQPQQF.

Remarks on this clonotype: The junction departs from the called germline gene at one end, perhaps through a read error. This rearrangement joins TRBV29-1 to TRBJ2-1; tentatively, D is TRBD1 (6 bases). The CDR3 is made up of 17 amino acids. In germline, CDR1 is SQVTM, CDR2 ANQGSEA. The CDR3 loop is CSVSGSVGAFSYNGQFF. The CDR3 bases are TGCAGCGTCTCGGGTAGCGTGGGGGCCTTTTCCTACAATGGGCAGTTCTTC.

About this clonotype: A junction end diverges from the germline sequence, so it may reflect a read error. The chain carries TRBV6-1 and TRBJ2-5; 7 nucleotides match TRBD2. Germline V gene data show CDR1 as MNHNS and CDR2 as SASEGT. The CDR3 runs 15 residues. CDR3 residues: CAAWELVGGPETQYF. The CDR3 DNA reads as TGTGCCGCCTGGGAACTAGTGGGAGGGCCTGAGACTCAGTACTTC.

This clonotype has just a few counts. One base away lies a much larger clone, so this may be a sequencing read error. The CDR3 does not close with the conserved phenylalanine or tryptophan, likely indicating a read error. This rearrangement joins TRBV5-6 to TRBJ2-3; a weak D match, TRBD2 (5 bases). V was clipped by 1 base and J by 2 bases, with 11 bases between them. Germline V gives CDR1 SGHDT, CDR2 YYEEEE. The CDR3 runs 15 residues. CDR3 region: CASSLRLPTTDTQYL. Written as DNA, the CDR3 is TGTGCCAGCAGCTTGCGACTACCGACCACAGATACGCAGTATTTA.

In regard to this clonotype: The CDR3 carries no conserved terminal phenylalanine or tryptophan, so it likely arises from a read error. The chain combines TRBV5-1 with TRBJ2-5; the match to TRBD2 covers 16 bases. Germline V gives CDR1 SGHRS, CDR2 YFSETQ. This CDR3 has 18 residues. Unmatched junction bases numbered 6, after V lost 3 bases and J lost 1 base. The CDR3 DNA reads TGCGCCAGCAGCTCCGGGACTAGCGGGAGGGCAAGCCAAGAGACCCAGTACTCC. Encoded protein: CASSSGTSGRASQETQYS.

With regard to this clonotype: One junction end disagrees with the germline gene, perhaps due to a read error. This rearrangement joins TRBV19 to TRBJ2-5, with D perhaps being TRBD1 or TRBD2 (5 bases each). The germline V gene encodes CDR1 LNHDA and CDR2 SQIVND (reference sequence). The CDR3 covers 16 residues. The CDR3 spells CASTTAALGDQETRYF. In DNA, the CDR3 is TGTGCCAGTACCACAGCGGCCCTAGGGGACCAAGAGACCCGGTACTTC.

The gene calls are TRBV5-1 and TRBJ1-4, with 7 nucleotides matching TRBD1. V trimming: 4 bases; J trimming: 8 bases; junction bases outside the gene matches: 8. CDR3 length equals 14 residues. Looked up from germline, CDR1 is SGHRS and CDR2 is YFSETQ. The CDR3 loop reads CASSQQGPYEKLFF. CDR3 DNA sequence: TGCGCCAGCAGCCAACAGGGGCCGTACGAAAAACTGTTTTTT. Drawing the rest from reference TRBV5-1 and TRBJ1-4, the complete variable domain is KAGVTQTPRYLIKTRGQQVTLSCSPISGHRSVSWYQQTPGQGLQFLFEYFSETQRNKGNFPGRFSGRQFSNSRSEMNVSTLELGDSALYLCASSQQGPYEKLFFGSGTQLSVL.

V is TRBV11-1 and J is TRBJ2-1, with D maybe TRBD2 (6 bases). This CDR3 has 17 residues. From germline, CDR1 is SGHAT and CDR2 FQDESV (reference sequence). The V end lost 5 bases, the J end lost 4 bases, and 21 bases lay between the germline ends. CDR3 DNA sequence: TGTGCCAGCAGCCTTGGTAGCGGATCACGTCCATACAATGAGCAGTTCTTC. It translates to CASSLGSGSRPYNEQFF. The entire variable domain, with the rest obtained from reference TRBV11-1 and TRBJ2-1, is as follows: EAEVAQSPRYKITEKSQAVAFWCDPISGHATLYWYRQILGQGPELLVQFQDESVVDDSQLPKDRFSAERLKGVDSTLKIQPAELGDSAMYLCASSLGSGSRPYNEQFFGPGTRLTVL.

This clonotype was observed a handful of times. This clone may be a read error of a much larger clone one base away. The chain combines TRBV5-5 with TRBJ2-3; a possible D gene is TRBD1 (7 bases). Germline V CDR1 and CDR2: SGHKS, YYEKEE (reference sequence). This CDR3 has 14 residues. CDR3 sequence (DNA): TGTGCCGGCAGGGGGACTTTTCTTACAGATACGCAGTATTTT. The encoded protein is CAGRGTFLTDTQYF.

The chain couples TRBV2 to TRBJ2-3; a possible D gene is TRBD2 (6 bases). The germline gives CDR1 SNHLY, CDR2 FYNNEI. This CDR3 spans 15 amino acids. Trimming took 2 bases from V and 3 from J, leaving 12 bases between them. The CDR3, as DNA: TGTGCCAGCAGTGAATTTCATCGGGGGACAGATACGCAGTATTTT. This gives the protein CASSEFHRGTDTQYF.

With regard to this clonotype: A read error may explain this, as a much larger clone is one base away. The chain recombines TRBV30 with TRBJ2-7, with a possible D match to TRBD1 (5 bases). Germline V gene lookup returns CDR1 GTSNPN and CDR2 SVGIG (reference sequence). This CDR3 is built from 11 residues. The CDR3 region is CATGRAHERYF. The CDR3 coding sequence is TGTGCCACTGGCAGGGCCCACGAGCGGTACTTC. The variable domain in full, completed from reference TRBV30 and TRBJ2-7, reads SQTIHQWPATLVQPVGSPLSLECTVEGTSNPNLYWYRQAAGRGLQLLFYSVGIGQISSEVPQNLSASRPQDRQFILSSKKLLLSDSGFYLCATGRAHERYFGPGTRLTVT.

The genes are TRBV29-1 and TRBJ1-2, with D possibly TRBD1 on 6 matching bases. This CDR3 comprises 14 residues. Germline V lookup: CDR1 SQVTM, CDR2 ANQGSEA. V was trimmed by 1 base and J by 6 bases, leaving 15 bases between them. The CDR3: CSVEGGQGNDGYTF. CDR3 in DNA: TGCAGCGTTGAAGGGGGACAAGGGAATGATGGCTACACCTTC. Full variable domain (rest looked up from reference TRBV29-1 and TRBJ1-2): SAVISQKPSRDICQRGTSLTIQCQVDSQVTMMFWYRQQPGQSLTLIATANQGSEATYESGFVIDKFPISRPNLTFSTLTVSNMSPEDSSIYLCSVEGGQGNDGYTFGSGTRLTVV.

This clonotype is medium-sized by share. This CDR3 reads CASSLAERGGSGELFF. CDR3 nucleotides: TGTGCCAGCAGCTTAGCTGAGCGGGGGGGTTCCGGGGAGCTGTTTTTT. The chain is built from TRBV11-2 and TRBJ2-2; 10 bases fit TRBD2. The CDR3 has 16 amino acids. With 1 base clipped from V and 6 bases from J, the junction kept 5 bases outside the gene matches. The germline V gene has CDR1 SGHAT and CDR2 FQNNGV. Together with reference TRBV11-2 and TRBJ2-2, the CDR3 gives the full variable domain: EAGVAQSPRYKIIEKRQSVAFWCNPISGHATLYWYQQILGQGPKLLIQFQNNGVVDDSQLPKDRFSAERLKGVDSTLKIQPAKLEDSAVYLCASSLAERGGSGELFFGEGSRLTVL.